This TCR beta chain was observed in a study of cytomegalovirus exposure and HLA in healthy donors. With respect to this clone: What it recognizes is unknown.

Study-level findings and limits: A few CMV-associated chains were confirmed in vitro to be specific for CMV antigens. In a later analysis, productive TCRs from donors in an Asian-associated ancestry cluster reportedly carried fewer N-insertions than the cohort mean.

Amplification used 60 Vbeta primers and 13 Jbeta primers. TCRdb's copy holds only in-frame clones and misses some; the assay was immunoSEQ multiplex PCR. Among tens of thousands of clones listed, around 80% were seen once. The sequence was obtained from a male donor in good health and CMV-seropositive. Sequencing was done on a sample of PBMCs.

The CDR3 bases are TGTGCCAGCAGCTTGGTGGACAGGGACAACGAGCAGTACTTC. It codes for CASSLVDRDNEQYF. V and J are TRBV5-4 and TRBJ2-7; 8 nucleotides match TRBD1. CDR1 and CDR2 from the germline V gene are SGHNT and YYREEE (reference sequence). The V and J ends lost 0 bases and 5 bases, in that order; junction bases with no gene match: 4. The CDR3 extends over 14 amino acids. The variable domain in full, with the rest retrieved from reference TRBV5-4 and TRBJ2-7, is ETGVTQSPTHLIKTRGQQVTLRCSSQSGHNTVSWYQQALGQGPQFIFQYYREEENGRGNFPPRFSGLQFPNYSSELNVNALELDDSALYLCASSLVDRDNEQYFGPGTRLTVT.